This entry features one T cell receptor (beta chain) sequence. These data come from a study of blood T cell repertoires in COVID-19. On the study more broadly: Acute and convalescent COVID-19 samples came from the United States, Italy and Spain. Sources were T cells, B-cell-depleted T cells, or PBMCs; the material itself was cDNA or gDNA.

Original methodology: Nucleated cell number was recorded as an estimate derived from reference gene primer amplification. Method: immunoSEQ multiplex PCR; TCRdb's copy keeps in-frame clones and lacks some. For V, J and clone size, that table is used; D and trimming come from the DNA. Of about 160,000 clones in the sample, 84% are singletons; the top ten hold 15% to 20%. Per germline, CDR1 SGHNT and CDR2 YENEEA. The V segment lost 1 base and the J segment 2 bases; nucleotides outside the gene matches: 8. The CDR3 has 17 residues. The rearrangement uses TRBV11-3 and TRBJ1-1; TRBD1 matches at 9 bases. The receptor's source is a woman of 80 years or more with acute or convalescent COVID-19. Sequenced material: peripheral blood. The CDR3 bases are TGTGCCAGCAGCTTAGGGGCTGGACAGGGGACAAACACTGAAGCTTTCTTT. Translated, it gives CASSLGAGQGTNTEAFF.